A single sample is the source of the 31 T cell receptor beta chains below, sequenced in a study of shared clonotypes between healthy human individuals. Here immunoSEQ multiplex PCR was the method, and the copy in TCRdb shows in-frame clones only, minus some. The sample lists around 2,000,000 clones; about 95% were seen once. The naive CD8 subset, CD45RO-negative cells positively selected for CCR7, excluded terminally differentiated effector memory CD45RA+ cells. Sequencing was carried out using naive CD8+ T cells sorted from blood. These receptors were taken from a man aged 18-30 years in good health.

CDR3 bases: TGTGCCAGCAGTGGGGGGCCCGATAATTCACCCCTCCACTTT. Translation: CASSGGPDNSPLHF. V gene TRBV2 combines with J gene TRBJ1-6; a weak D match, TRBD1 (6 bases). Deletions cut 4 bases from V and 5 bases from J, with 9 bases between. The length of the CDR3 is 14 residues. Germline V gene data show CDR1 as SNHLY and CDR2 as FYNNEI.

The chain links TRBV4-1 to TRBJ2-5; 7 bases match TRBD2. Germline V gene lookup returns CDR1 MGHRA and CDR2 YSYEKL. J was trimmed by 3 bases and V by 0 bases; bases with no gene match: 7. The CDR3 is 16 amino acids. CDR3 loop: CASSQDIPGGEETQYF. The CDR3 nucleotides read TGCGCCAGCAGCCAAGATATACCGGGGGGAGAAGAGACCCAGTACTTC.

The CDR3 loop reads CASSYSRTGLSYGYTF. In DNA, the CDR3 is TGTGCCAGCAGTTACTCCCGGACAGGCCTAAGCTATGGCTACACCTTC. J is TRBJ1-2 and V is TRBV6-5; 7 bases align to TRBD1. With 0 bases clipped from V and 4 bases from J, the junction kept 8 bases outside the gene matches. This CDR3 has 16 residues. Germline assignment: CDR1 MNHEY and CDR2 SVGAGI.

The chain uses TRBV9 and TRBJ2-7; D gene ambiguous. From germline, CDR1 is SGDLS and CDR2 YYNGEE. This CDR3 has 14 residues. With 2 bases removed from V and 0 bases from J, the gap between germline ends came to 9 bases. The DNA of the CDR3 is TGTGCCAGCAGCGTCAACAGCATCTCCTACGAGCAGTACTTC. It encodes CASSVNSISYEQYF. The full variable domain, its missing parts supplied by reference TRBV9 and TRBJ2-7, is DSGVTQTPKHLITATGQRVTLRCSPRSGDLSVYWYQQSLDQGLQFLIQYYNGEERAKGNILERFSAQQFPDLHSELNLSSLELGDSALYFCASSVNSISYEQYFGPGTRLTVT.

V and J are TRBV7-6 and TRBJ2-7, with 8 bases lining up with TRBD1. Germline values: CDR1 SGHVS, CDR2 FNYEAQ. The CDR3 contains 16 residues. The V segment lost 5 bases and the J segment 2 bases; nucleotides outside the gene matches: 11. CDR3 sequence reads: CASSPRTGKTTYEQYF. CDR3 DNA sequence: TGTGCCAGCAGCCCAAGGACAGGGAAAACGACCTACGAGCAGTACTTC.

The CDR3 DNA reads TGTGCCAGCAGCTTAACGTCTGGCCAAAACGAGCAGTACTTC. The encoded protein is CASSLTSGQNEQYF. The rearrangement joins TRBV5-4 to TRBJ2-7; no clear D gene. The CDR3 covers 14 residues. V was pared by 2 bases and J by 5 bases, with 14 bases between. Germline CDR1 and CDR2: SGHNT and YYREEE (reference sequence).

Concerning this clone: In the same sample, other DNA sequences code for this CDR3. V and J are TRBV27 and TRBJ1-1; the D is unclear. From germline, CDR1 is MNHEY and CDR2 SMNVEV (reference sequence). This CDR3 spans 14 amino acids. V was trimmed by 8 bases and J by 2 bases, leaving 15 bases between them. As DNA, the CDR3 is TGTGCCAGCTCATTACGGCAGGCCAACACTGAAGCTTTCTTT. It codes for CASSLRQANTEAFF.

V is TRBV5-4 and J is TRBJ1-2, with TRBD1 matching 7 bases. The germline V gene encodes CDR1 SGHNT and CDR2 YYREEE (reference sequence). Losses at the gene ends were 2 bases for V and 0 bases for J; bases not matched to a gene: 10. The CDR3 is 17 residues long. CDR3 in DNA: TGTGCCAGCAGCTTAGGGACAGAGCACGCCGCTAACTATGGCTACACCTTC. Its protein product is CASSLGTEHAANYGYTF. Drawing the rest from reference TRBV5-4 and TRBJ1-2, the complete variable domain is ETGVTQSPTHLIKTRGQQVTLRCSSQSGHNTVSWYQQALGQGPQFIFQYYREEENGRGNFPPRFSGLQFPNYSSELNVNALELDDSALYLCASSLGTEHAANYGYTFGSGTRLTVV.

On this clone: Other DNA sequences within the sample encode an identical CDR3. The V call is TRBV4-3, the J call TRBJ2-1; 10 positions match TRBD2. Trimming took 3 bases from V and 10 from J; bases not matched to a gene: 9. Germline CDR1 is LGHNA and CDR2 is YSLEER. This CDR3 comprises 15 residues. CDR3 bases: TGCGCCAGCAGCCATGGCCTAGCGGGGGTAAGGGAGCAGTTCTTC. It yields the protein CASSHGLAGVREQFF.

This rearrangement joins TRBV29-1 to TRBJ2-1, with a possible D match to TRBD2 (7 bases). The germline gives CDR1 SQVTM, CDR2 ANQGSEA. The CDR3 extends over 15 amino acids. Trimming removed 5 bases at V and 9 bases at J, with 23 bases between. Here the CDR3 reads CSVRGGAVYLAEQFF. The DNA for the CDR3 is TGCAGCGTTCGAGGGGGGGCCGTTTATCTTGCTGAGCAGTTCTTC.

The V and J genes are TRBV28 and TRBJ1-2; D is uncertain. Per germline, CDR1 MDHEN and CDR2 SYDVKM. This CDR3 region has 14 residues. Deletions cut 6 bases from V and 4 bases from J, with 15 bases between. This CDR3 is CASSLLEVGYGYTF. CDR3 DNA sequence: TGTGCCAGCAGCCTTCTGGAGGTGGGCTATGGCTACACCTTC.

The chain carries TRBV7-8 and TRBJ2-7; 11 bases are a match to TRBD2. Unmatched junction bases numbered 7, after V lost 5 bases and J lost 4 bases. The CDR3 length is 15 residues. Germline assignment: CDR1 SGHVS and CDR2 FQNEAQ. The CDR3 here is CASSGPGLAEYEQYF. CDR3 coding DNA: TGTGCCAGCAGCGGACCGGGACTAGCGGAATACGAGCAGTACTTC.

V gene TRBV11-2 combines with J gene TRBJ1-6, with D hard to call. CDR3 length: 12 amino acids. Deletions cut 8 bases from V and 9 bases from J, with 11 bases between. Germline V gene data show CDR1 as SGHAT and CDR2 as FQNNGV. Here the CDR3 DNA reads TGTGCCAGCCGTGGCGGTTCTTCACCCCTCCACTTT. Amino acids: CASRGGSSPLHF. Variable domain in full (rest from reference TRBV11-2 and TRBJ1-6): EAGVAQSPRYKIIEKRQSVAFWCNPISGHATLYWYQQILGQGPKLLIQFQNNGVVDDSQLPKDRFSAERLKGVDSTLKIQPAKLEDSAVYLCASRGGSSPLHFGNGTRLTVT.

The rearrangement joins TRBV19 to TRBJ1-5; D is unresolved. Germline CDR1 and CDR2: LNHDA and SQIVND (reference sequence). The CDR3 sequence is 14 residues long. Trimming shortened V by 2 bases and J by 5 bases, and 10 bases separated the two germline ends. The CDR3, as DNA: TGTGCCAGTAGTATAAGTAACGGATATCAGCCCCAGCATTTT. Its translation is CASSISNGYQPQHF.

The rearrangement uses TRBV7-9 and TRBJ2-1; 11 nucleotides line up with TRBD1. V trimming: 4 bases; J trimming: 6 bases; junction bases outside the gene matches: 5. CDR1 SEHNR and CDR2 FQNEAQ come from the germline V gene (reference sequence). The CDR3 has 15 amino acids. The CDR3 spells CASSSSGTGGNEQFF. In nucleotides, the CDR3 is TGTGCCAGCAGCTCCTCCGGGACAGGGGGCAATGAGCAGTTCTTC.

A note on this clone: Other DNA sequences within the sample encode an identical CDR3. The rearrangement joins TRBV7-9 to TRBJ1-4; D gene unclear. Germline CDR1 and CDR2: SEHNR and FQNEAQ (reference sequence). V was cut by 1 base and J by 0 bases, with 6 bases left in between. This CDR3 is 15 amino acids long. For the CDR3, the DNA is TGTGCCAGCAGCTTAGGTTCCGCAACTAATGAAAAACTGTTTTTT. Protein sequence: CASSLGSATNEKLFF.

The chain carries TRBV9 and TRBJ2-3; TRBD1 matches 7 bases. The germline V gene encodes CDR1 SGDLS and CDR2 YYNGEE. V lost 4 bases and J lost 5; bases outside the gene matches: 7. This CDR3 contains 14 residues. The CDR3 region has the DNA TGTGCCAGCAGCTTTGACAGGGTGAGAGATACGCAGTATTTT. Its protein product is CASSFDRVRDTQYF. The entire variable domain, with the rest obtained from reference TRBV9 and TRBJ2-3, is as follows: DSGVTQTPKHLITATGQRVTLRCSPRSGDLSVYWYQQSLDQGLQFLIQYYNGEERAKGNILERFSAQQFPDLHSELNLSSLELGDSALYFCASSFDRVRDTQYFGPGTRLTVL.

The chain links TRBV7-9 to TRBJ1-5; 7 bases align to TRBD1. Unmatched junction bases numbered 5, after V lost 1 base and J lost 5 bases. Germline-derived CDR1 and CDR2 are SEHNR and FQNEAQ (reference sequence). The CDR3 loop spans 15 amino acids. CDR3 in amino acids: CASSLDRGLHQPQHF. DNA of the CDR3: TGTGCCAGCAGCTTAGATAGGGGGCTTCATCAGCCCCAGCATTTT.

The chain is built from TRBV6-5 and TRBJ1-1, with TRBD1 as a possible D gene (5 bases). This CDR3 spans 13 amino acids. The V gene's germline CDR1 is MNHEY and CDR2 SVGAGI. Trimming shortened V by 5 bases and J by 11 bases, and 18 bases separated the two germline ends. CDR3 amino acids: CASSTRGLTGAFF. CDR3 in DNA: TGTGCCAGCAGTACCCGGGGCCTGACGGGGGCTTTCTTT.

The chain couples TRBV7-8 to TRBJ2-7; 8 bases line up with TRBD2. Germline V gene data show CDR1 as SGHVS and CDR2 as FQNEAQ. This CDR3 has 15 residues. With 5 bases clipped from V and 2 bases from J, the junction kept 8 bases outside the gene matches. CDR3: CASSLTSGGAYEQYF. DNA for the CDR3: TGTGCCAGCAGCCTCACTAGCGGTGGGGCCTACGAGCAGTACTTC.

The chain combines TRBV27 with TRBJ2-1; D tentatively fits TRBD1 or TRBD2 (5 bases each). CDR1 is MNHEY, CDR2 SMNVEV, per germline (reference sequence). There are 12 residues in the CDR3. V was clipped by 3 bases and J by 9 bases, with 9 bases between them. CDR3 DNA sequence: TGTGCCAGCAGTTTTCCGGGACGTGAGCAGTTCTTC. It yields the protein CASSFPGREQFF.

This rearrangement joins TRBV5-4 to TRBJ2-7, with D possibly matching TRBD1 (6 bases). CDR3 length: 14 residues. V was pared by 4 bases and J by 2 bases, with 13 bases between. Germline V gives CDR1 SGHNT, CDR2 YYREEE (reference sequence). In nucleotides, the CDR3 is TGTGCCAGCAGCAAACCGGACAGTCCCTACGAGCAGTACTTC. It is translated as CASSKPDSPYEQYF.

CDR3 DNA sequence: TGTGCCAGCAGTCCCGGGACAGGGCCCTATGGCTACACCTTC. It specifies CASSPGTGPYGYTF. The gene calls are TRBV27 and TRBJ1-2; 9 nucleotides line up with TRBD1. Unmatched junction bases numbered 5, after V lost 5 bases and J lost 4 bases. CDR1 is MNHEY, CDR2 SMNVEV, per germline (reference sequence). CDR3 length: 14 residues.

The rearrangement links TRBV7-8 to TRBJ2-5, with a possible D match to TRBD1 (6 bases). Germline CDR1 SGHVS, CDR2 FQNEAQ. The CDR3 consists of 14 residues. V lost 1 base to trimming and J lost 5 bases, with 11 bases between them. The CDR3 loop reads CASSLEQGHETQYF. The CDR3 DNA reads TGTGCCAGCAGCTTAGAGCAGGGGCATGAGACCCAGTACTTC. Full variable domain (remainder filled in from reference TRBV7-8 and TRBJ2-5): GAGVSQSPRYKVAKRGQDVALRCDPISGHVSLFWYQQALGQGPEFLTYFQNEAQLDKSGLPSDRFFAERPEGSVSTLKIQRTQQEDSAVYLCASSLEQGHETQYFGPGTRLLVL.

The CDR3 region has the DNA TGTGCCAGCAGCCTCCCCGGAATCCTCTACGAGCAGTACTTC. Translated: CASSLPGILYEQYF. V gene TRBV5-4 combines with J gene TRBJ2-7; no clear D gene. The V gene lost 4 bases and the J gene lost 3 bases, with 14 bases spanning the gap. This CDR3 is built from 14 residues. The germline V gene has CDR1 SGHNT and CDR2 YYREEE (reference sequence).

The rearrangement links TRBV4-1 to TRBJ2-7, with a tentative D call TRBD1 (6 bases). V shed 0 bases and J shed 2 bases, with 14 bases lying between them. Looked up from germline, CDR1 is MGHRA and CDR2 is YSYEKL. This CDR3 region has 16 residues. The CDR3 DNA reads as TGCGCCAGCAGCCAAGATCCACAGGGATCACCCTACGAGCAGTACTTC. Translating it yields CASSQDPQGSPYEQYF.

This chain links TRBV10-2 with TRBJ2-5; D ambiguous. The CDR3 runs to 11 residues. Trimming pared 6 bases from V and 5 bases from J, leaving 7 bases between. CDR1 is WSHSY, CDR2 SAAADI, per germline. CDR3 DNA sequence: TGCGCCAGCAGGACTGGGGAGACCCAGTACTTC. It yields the protein CASRTGETQYF.

The chain joins TRBV6-5 to TRBJ1-2; possible D gene TRBD1, 6 bases. Between the trimmed V and J ends, which lost 6 bases and 6 bases, there was a span of 17 bases. Germline CDR1 and CDR2: MNHEY and SVGAGI. The CDR3 is made up of 14 amino acids. The CDR3 is CASSFMGGGDGYTF. The DNA for the CDR3 is TGTGCCAGCAGCTTCATGGGGGGCGGAGATGGCTACACCTTC.

The V gene is TRBV4-3, the J gene TRBJ2-7; D not resolved. Trimming took 3 bases from V and 6 from J, leaving 6 bases between them. Germline V gene data show CDR1 as LGHNA and CDR2 as YSLEER. This CDR3 contains 11 residues. CDR3 nucleotide sequence: TGCGCCAGCAGCCAGAAGAGCGAGCAGTACTTC. This encodes CASSQKSEQYF.

To note about this clone: At the DNA level, this CDR3 is encoded by other sequences in the same sample as well. V and J are TRBV7-9 and TRBJ1-2; D not certain. V was pared by 1 base and J by 5 bases, with 5 bases between. This CDR3 region has 12 residues. Germline assignment: CDR1 SEHNR and CDR2 FQNEAQ (reference sequence). The CDR3 DNA reads TGTGCCAGCAGCTTAGGGATATATGGCTACACCTTC. It is translated as CASSLGIYGYTF.

A single count supports this clone. The rearrangement joins TRBV5-6 to TRBJ2-1; 7 bases are a match to TRBD1. The V gene's germline CDR1 is SGHDT and CDR2 YYEEEE. J lost 14 bases, V lost 2 bases, and 7 bases had no gene match. The CDR3 spans 12 residues. CDR3 sequence: CASSFGTDKKFF. CDR3 nucleotide sequence: TGTGCCAGCAGCTTCGGGACAGACAAAAAGTTCTTC.